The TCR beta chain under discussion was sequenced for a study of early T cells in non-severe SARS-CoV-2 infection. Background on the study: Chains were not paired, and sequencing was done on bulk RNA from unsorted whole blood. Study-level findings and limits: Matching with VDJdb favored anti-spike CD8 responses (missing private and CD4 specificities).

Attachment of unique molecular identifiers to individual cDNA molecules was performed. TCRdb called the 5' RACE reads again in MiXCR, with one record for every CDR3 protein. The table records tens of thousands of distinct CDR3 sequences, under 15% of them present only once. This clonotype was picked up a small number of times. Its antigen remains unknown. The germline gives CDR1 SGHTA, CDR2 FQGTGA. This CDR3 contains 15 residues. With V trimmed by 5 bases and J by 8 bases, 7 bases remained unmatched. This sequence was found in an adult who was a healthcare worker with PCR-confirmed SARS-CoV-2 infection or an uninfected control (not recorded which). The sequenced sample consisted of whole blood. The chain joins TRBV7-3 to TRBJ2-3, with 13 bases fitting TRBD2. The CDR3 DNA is TGTGCCAGCAGCCCGCGGACTAGCGGGAGCGGTACGCAGTATTTT. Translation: CASSPRTSGSGTQYF.